This T cell receptor beta chain was captured in a study of T cells in Graves' hyperthyroidism and ophthalmopathy. Study outcomes and limitations: The model anticipated ophthalmopathy a median about 7 months pre-onset. Most thyroid-expanded clonotypes above 0.001 were also found in blood.

There are many counts of this clonotype. What it binds is not known. Amplified TCR beta CDR3 regions came from RNA transcripts. TCR CDR3 regions were first amplified by RT-PCR with HTBI primers. TCRdb re-called the multiplex PCR reads through MiXCR, storing one row per CDR3 protein. Here the sample spans roughly 500,000 distinct CDR3 sequences, about 14% being singletons. CDR3 length: 15 amino acids. J lost 2 bases, V lost 4 bases, and 5 bases had no gene match. Germline CDR1 is MNHNS and CDR2 is SASEGT. Uncontrolled infections, other autoimmune diseases, pregnancy or lactation led to exclusion of patients. The sample of blood was obtained at first hyperthyroidism diagnosis (before any ophthalmopathy symptoms).

The sequencing input was blood. This TCR was recovered from a woman aged 25-40 years with Graves' hyperthyroidism that later progressed to Graves' ophthalmopathy. The chain carries TRBV6-1 and TRBJ2-1; 7 bases match TRBD2. The CDR3 protein is CASSVGAGAYNEQFF. Here the CDR3 DNA reads TGTGCCAGCAGTGTGGGTGCGGGAGCCTACAATGAGCAGTTCTTC.